Presented here are 2 T cell receptor beta chains from one specimen sequenced in a study of CD8+CD57+ T cells in acquired aplastic anemia. Researchers used genomic DNA as the template to profile TCR beta VDJ and CDR3. TCRdb fed the reads into MiXCR, producing one record per CDR3 protein. Here the sample spans roughly 150,000 distinct CDR3 sequences, around 40% being singletons. Sequencing was performed on sorted CD4+, CD8+, or CD8+CD57+ T cells (not recorded which) from PBMCs. These receptors were obtained from a human donor in good health.

There are many counts of this clonotype. The chain couples TRBV12-3 or TRBV12-4 to TRBJ2-1; D unclear. V dropped 3 bases and J dropped 7 bases, with 4 bases sitting between them. The CDR3 covers 11 residues. The CDR3 bases are TGTGCCAGCAGTTTGACGAATGAGCAGTTCTTC. Protein: CASSLTNEQFF.

The chain joins TRBV9 to TRBJ2-7; D is ambiguous. V was trimmed by 4 bases and J by 6 bases, leaving 20 bases between them. Per the germline V gene, CDR1 is SGDLS and CDR2 is YYNGEE. The CDR3 extends over 15 amino acids. This chain's CDR3 is CASSSNGIPGSEQYF. CDR3 coding DNA: TGTGCCAGCAGCTCTAACGGTATCCCTGGGTCCGAGCAGTACTTC.